This T cell receptor (beta chain) was sequenced for a study of blood T cell repertoires in COVID-19 (dated by TCRdb to about 2020). Turning to the overall study: The collaborator samples originated in the United States, Italy and Spain and spanned the acute and convalescent phases of COVID-19. The material from the prospective study consisted of cDNA or gDNA derived from T cells, B-cell-depleted T cells, or PBMCs. The dataset comprised deeply sampled blood TCRbeta repertoires from subjects exposed to, actively infected with, or recovered from COVID-19. The repertoires were released in a freely available public database meant as a resource for research on the immune response to SARS-CoV-2. The samples were drawn from two sources: the first 160 participants of the ongoing ImmuneRACE study, and over 1,000 subjects contributed by 6 global collaborators. Nearly every sample came with metadata listing a de-identified subject ID, COVID-19 status, age in years and sex. Where available, HLA class I and class II types were taken from metadata supplied by the sample provider and were not determined by assay-based typing.

What the research found in general, with its limitations: The quantity of clinical and demographic metadata differed by source and by participant and was supplied without curation.

Concerning this clone itself: No antigen is known for it. No base-level quality is on record; no much larger clone is a single base apart.

TCRbeta CDR3 regions were amplified from genomic DNA using the immunoSEQ Assay, a bias-controlled multiplex PCR. As for the authors' bioinformatics: The number of nucleated cells in each sample was estimated from the amplification of reference gene primers within the assay. To quantify the absolute abundance of each unique TCRbeta CDR3 rearrangement, sequence reads were collapsed and filtered. For each sample, productive Simpson clonality was calculated as the square root of Simpson's diversity index over productive rearrangements. TCRdb retrieved this table from immuneACCESS and kept in-frame rearrangements only. Not all clones are present; in checked studies, unresolved V genes account for under half, and no reason is known for the remainder. The DNA was the basis for D and trimming; V, J and clone size are from that table. The sample contains 200,000 to 250,000 clones, around 90% of them found a single time. Around 2.6% of the sample is held by the ten biggest clonotypes.

The CDR3 sequence holds 13 residues, the cysteine and phenylalanine included. Only the CDR3 part of the read is kept: 39 bases, read in frame from the first base. Trimming removed 3 bases from V and 5 bases from J; the gene matches leave 1 base unexplained. In the germline V gene, CDR1 corresponds to SGHNT and CDR2 to YENEEA. Participants in the prospective study were enrolled through a virtual design, were aged about 18 to 100 years, and lived in 24 United States geographic areas. Cohort assignment in the prospective study relied on participant-reported clinical history from a screening survey and a study questionnaire. ImmuneRACE Cohort 3 recovered participants were defined by two consecutive negative NP/OP PCR tests, healthcare professional clearance, or symptom resolution. In the prospective study, whole blood, serum and a nasopharyngeal or oropharyngeal swab were collected from each participant by mobile phlebotomists. Prospective study participants could optionally give additional blood draws and questionnaires over an approximately two-month period. Before DNA extraction, blood samples from the prospective study were shipped at room temperature or frozen.

The chain uses TRBV11-3 and TRBJ2-1, with 7 central nucleotides matching TRBD2. This receptor was taken from a woman in her twenties or thirties who had recovered from COVID-19. Source material: PBMCs or T cells enriched from blood (not recorded which). The CDR3 sequence is CASSFAGDNEQFF. The DNA sequence is given as TGTGCCAGCAGCTTTGCGGGAGACAATGAGCAGTTCTTC.